This is a list of T cell receptor beta chains from one sample in a study of T-cell reconstitution after alpha-beta-depleted transplantation in children. TCRdb called the PCR reads again in MiXCR, with one record for every CDR3 protein. The sample records about 980,000 distinct CDR3 sequences, around 30% being singletons. The source was PBMCs, mostly from graft donor cells, collected 360 days after TCRalphabeta/CD19-depleted stem cell transplant. The receptors were sampled from a boy in the first two years of life who had a stem cell transplant for SCID, so the T cells may come from the graft donor. Each CDR3 is given with its conserved first and last residue. The D gene is left open where the match is weak. Only part of the rows carry a size: once, few, many, or a class if the clone is expanded.

TRBV20-1	-	TRBJ2-3	-	CSARNRGASPDTQYF	TGCAGTGCTAGAAACCGGGGGGCGAGCCCAGATACGCAGTATTTT
TRBV9	-	TRBJ2-7	TRBD2	CASSLSFLAGGPSEQYF	TGTGCCAGCAGCCTAAGTTTCCTAGCGGGGGGGCCCAGCGAGCAGTACTTC
TRBV20-1	-	TRBJ2-7	TRBD1	CSARRTGRGYEQYF	TGCAGTGCTAGACGGACAGGTCGGGGCTACGAGCAGTACTTC
TRBV27	-	TRBJ2-3	-	CASSLSKGTRITDTQYF	TGTGCCAGCAGTTTATCGAAGGGGACCCGAATCACAGATACGCAGTATTTT
TRBV5-1	few	TRBJ1-3	TRBD1	CASSWTPGTGDLSGNTIYF	TGCGCCAGCAGCTGGACTCCCGGGACAGGGGACCTCTCTGGAAACACCATATATTTT
TRBV5-1	many	TRBJ2-6	TRBD1	CASQKTGTGNGGANVLTF	TGCGCCAGCCAGAAGACCGGGACAGGGAATGGTGGGGCCAACGTCCTGACTTTC
TRBV12-3/TRBV12-4	many	TRBJ2-2	TRBD1	CASSTGTGTGELFF	TGTGCCAGCAGCACCGGGACAGGGACCGGGGAGCTGTTTTTT
TRBV2	-	TRBJ2-7	-	CASSLDSPGEQYF	TGTGCCAGCAGTCTTGATTCCCCCGGCGAGCAGTACTTC
TRBV6-1	few	TRBJ2-1	TRBD2	CASRPTSGGAFNEQFF	TGTGCCAGCAGACCGACTAGCGGGGGGGCCTTCAATGAGCAGTTCTTC
TRBV7-2	once	TRBJ2-3	-	CASSLREMVGTQYF	TGTGCCAGCAGCCTCAGGGAGATGGTGGGTACGCAGTATTTT
TRBV24-1	-	TRBJ2-6	-	CATSVGYGREGSGANVLTF	TGTGCCACCAGTGTAGGGTATGGCAGGGAAGGATCTGGGGCCAACGTCCTGACTTTC
TRBV15	few	TRBJ1-1	-	CATSRDIQTLSPNTEAFF	TGTGCCACCAGCAGAGATATTCAAACACTCTCCCCTAACACTGAAGCTTTCTTT